These T cell receptor beta chains were read from a single sample in a study of shared clonotypes between healthy human individuals. TCRdb's table, derived via immunoSEQ multiplex PCR, lists solely in-frame clones and lacks some. Of about 1,500,000 clones listed, over 95% are singletons. Sequenced input: naive CD4+ T cells sorted from blood. These receptors originate from a man aged 30 to 45 in good health. CDR3s include the opening cysteine and the closing phenylalanine or tryptophan. A D gene is named only where the DNA matches it firmly. Where a row states a size, it is once, few, many or the class of an expanded clone; other rows omit it.

D	J	size	V	CDR3	DNA
.	TRBJ2-4	.	TRBV30	CACRRQAKNIQYF	TGTGCCTGTAGAAGACAGGCCAAAAACATTCAGTACTTC
.	TRBJ1-1	.	TRBV18	CASSQGPGNTEAFF	TGTGCCAGCTCTCAGGGCCCTGGGAACACTGAAGCTTTCTTT
TRBD2	TRBJ2-5	.	TRBV2	CASTTSGSFGETQYF	TGTGCCAGCACGACTAGCGGGAGCTTTGGGGAGACCCAGTACTTC
.	TRBJ2-7	.	TRBV19	CASSMVSQETTYEQYF	TGTGCCAGTAGTATGGTATCGCAGGAGACTACCTACGAGCAGTACTTC
.	TRBJ2-3	.	TRBV7-2	CASSLDRSTDTQYF	TGTGCCAGCAGCTTGGACAGAAGCACAGATACGCAGTATTTT
.	TRBJ2-3	.	TRBV2	CASTDTDTQYF	TGTGCCAGCACCGACACAGATACGCAGTATTTT
.	TRBJ1-2	.	TRBV6-1	CAARGNYGYTF	TGTGCCGCACGGGGCAACTATGGCTACACCTTC
.	TRBJ2-7	.	TRBV10-3	CAIRRTDSSYEQYF	TGTGCCATCAGGAGGACAGATAGCTCCTACGAGCAGTACTTC
.	TRBJ1-1	once	TRBV7-9	CASSLGLQQNTEAFF	TGTGCCAGCAGCTTAGGGTTACAGCAGAACACTGAAGCTTTCTTT
TRBD1	TRBJ1-2	once	TRBV9	CASSAQGAGNYGYTF	TGTGCCAGCAGCGCCCAGGGGGCGGGTAACTATGGCTACACCTTC
TRBD2	TRBJ2-7	.	TRBV25-1	CASSKLANYEQYF	TGTGCCAGCAGTAAACTAGCGAACTACGAGCAGTACTTC
.	TRBJ2-7	.	TRBV4-2	CASSQGQVRSSYEQYF	TGTGCCAGCAGCCAAGGGCAGGTTCGAAGCTCCTACGAGCAGTACTTC
TRBD1	TRBJ1-2	.	TRBV18	CASRRSGGDSYGYTF	TGTGCCAGCAGAAGGTCAGGGGGCGATAGCTATGGCTACACCTTC
.	TRBJ2-7	.	TRBV9	CASSVGIGLNDYEQYF	TGTGCCAGCAGCGTAGGTATTGGACTGAATGACTACGAGCAGTACTTC
TRBD1	TRBJ2-1	.	TRBV28	CASSLLWVTGWGNEQFF	TGTGCCAGCAGTTTGCTGTGGGTGACAGGGTGGGGGAATGAGCAGTTCTTC
.	TRBJ2-5	.	TRBV12-5	CASGFWQSGAQYF	TGTGCTAGTGGTTTCTGGCAGAGTGGCGCCCAGTACTTC
.	TRBJ1-1	.	TRBV7-9	CASSLLGDLNTEAFF	TGTGCCAGCAGCTTATTAGGGGACCTGAACACTGAAGCTTTCTTT
.	TRBJ1-1	once	TRBV5-3	CASSLTPGMNTEAFF	TGTGCCAGCAGCTTGACCCCGGGAATGAACACTGAAGCTTTCTTT
.	TRBJ2-1	.	TRBV27	CASSSPPSPGGDEQFF	TGTGCCAGCAGTTCCCCCCCAAGCCCGGGGGGCGATGAGCAGTTCTTC
.	TRBJ2-7	.	TRBV7-9	CASSPLDGYEQYF	TGTGCCAGCAGCCCCCTCGATGGTTACGAGCAGTACTTC
TRBD1	TRBJ2-7	.	TRBV28	CASSWTGVYPEQYF	TGTGCCAGCAGTTGGACAGGGGTTTACCCCGAGCAGTACTTC
TRBD2	TRBJ2-7	.	TRBV6-5	CASSYTFSSGSVF	TGTGCCAGCAGTTACACATTTTCTAGCGGGAGCGTTTTC
TRBD2	TRBJ2-1	.	TRBV23-1	CASSPPSGGGPPGEQFF	TGCGCCAGCAGTCCCCCATCGGGGGGGGGACCCCCGGGGGAGCAGTTCTTC
.	TRBJ2-1	.	TRBV11-3	CASSPNLAREQFF	TGTGCCAGCAGCCCCAATTTAGCGAGAGAGCAGTTCTTC
TRBD1	TRBJ2-1	.	TRBV2	CASRDDRGIYNEQFF	TGTGCCAGCAGGGACGACAGGGGAATCTACAATGAGCAGTTCTTC
TRBD1	TRBJ1-1	.	TRBV6-5	CASYRGQTEAFF	TGTGCCAGTTACAGGGGGCAGACTGAAGCTTTCTTT
TRBD2	TRBJ2-3	.	TRBV6-5	CASSYVGTRSTDTQYF	TGTGCCAGCAGTTACGTCGGGACTAGATCCACAGATACGCAGTATTTT
.	TRBJ1-1	.	TRBV7-9	CASSLEGVGTEAFF	TGTGCCAGCAGCTTAGAGGGGGTTGGCACTGAAGCTTTCTTT